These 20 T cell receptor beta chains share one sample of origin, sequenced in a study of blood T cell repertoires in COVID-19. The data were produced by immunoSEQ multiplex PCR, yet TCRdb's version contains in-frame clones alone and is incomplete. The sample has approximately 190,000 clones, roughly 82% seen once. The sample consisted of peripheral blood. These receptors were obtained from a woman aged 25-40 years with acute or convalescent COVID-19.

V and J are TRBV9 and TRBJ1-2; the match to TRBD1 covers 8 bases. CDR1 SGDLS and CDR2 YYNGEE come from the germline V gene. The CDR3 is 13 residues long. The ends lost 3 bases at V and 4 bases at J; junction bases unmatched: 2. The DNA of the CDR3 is TGTGCCAGCAGCGACGGACAGGGCTATGGCTACACCTTC. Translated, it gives CASSDGQGYGYTF.

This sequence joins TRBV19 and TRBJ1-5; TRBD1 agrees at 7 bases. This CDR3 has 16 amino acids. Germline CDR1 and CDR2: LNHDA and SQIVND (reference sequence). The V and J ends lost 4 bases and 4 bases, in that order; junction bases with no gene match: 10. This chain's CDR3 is CASSTTLGQLNQPQHF. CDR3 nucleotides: TGTGCCAGTAGTACAACCCTGGGACAGTTAAATCAGCCCCAGCATTTT.

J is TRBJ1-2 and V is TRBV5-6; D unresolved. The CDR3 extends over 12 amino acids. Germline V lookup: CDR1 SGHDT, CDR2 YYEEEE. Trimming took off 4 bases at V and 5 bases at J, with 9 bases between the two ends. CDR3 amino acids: CASSPGRYGYTF. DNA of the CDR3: TGTGCCAGCAGCCCGGGGAGATATGGCTACACCTTC.

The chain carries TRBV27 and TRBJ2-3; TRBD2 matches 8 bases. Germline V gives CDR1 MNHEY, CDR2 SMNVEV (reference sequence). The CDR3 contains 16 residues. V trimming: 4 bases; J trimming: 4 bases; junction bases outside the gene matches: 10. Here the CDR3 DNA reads TGTGCCAGCAGTTCCTTTGAGAGCGGGAGTGCAGATACGCAGTATTTT. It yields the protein CASSSFESGSADTQYF.

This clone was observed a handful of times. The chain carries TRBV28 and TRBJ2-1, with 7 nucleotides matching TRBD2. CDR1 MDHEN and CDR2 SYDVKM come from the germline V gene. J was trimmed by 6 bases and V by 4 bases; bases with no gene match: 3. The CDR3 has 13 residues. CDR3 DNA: TGTGCCAGCAGTTCTGGCGGGAGCAATGAGCAGTTCTTC. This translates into CASSSGGSNEQFF.

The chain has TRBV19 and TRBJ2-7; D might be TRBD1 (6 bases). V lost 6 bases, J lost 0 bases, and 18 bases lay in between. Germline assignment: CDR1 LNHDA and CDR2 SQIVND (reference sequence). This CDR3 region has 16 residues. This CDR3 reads CASRGGDRISSYEQYF. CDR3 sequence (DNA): TGTGCCAGTAGAGGGGGAGACAGGATTAGCTCCTACGAGCAGTACTTC.

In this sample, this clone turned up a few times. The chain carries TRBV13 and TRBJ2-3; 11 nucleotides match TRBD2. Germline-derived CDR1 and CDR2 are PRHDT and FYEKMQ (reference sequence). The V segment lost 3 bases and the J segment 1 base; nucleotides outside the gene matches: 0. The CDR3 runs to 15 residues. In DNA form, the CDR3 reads TGTGCCAGCAGCTTGACTAGCGGGGGCACAGATACGCAGTATTTT. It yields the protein CASSLTSGGTDTQYF.

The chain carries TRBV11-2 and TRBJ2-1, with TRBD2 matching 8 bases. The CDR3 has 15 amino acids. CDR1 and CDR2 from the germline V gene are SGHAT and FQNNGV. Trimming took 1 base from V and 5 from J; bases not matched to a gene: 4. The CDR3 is CASSLGISGNNEQFF. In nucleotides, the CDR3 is TGTGCCAGCAGCTTAGGCATTAGCGGGAACAATGAGCAGTTCTTC.

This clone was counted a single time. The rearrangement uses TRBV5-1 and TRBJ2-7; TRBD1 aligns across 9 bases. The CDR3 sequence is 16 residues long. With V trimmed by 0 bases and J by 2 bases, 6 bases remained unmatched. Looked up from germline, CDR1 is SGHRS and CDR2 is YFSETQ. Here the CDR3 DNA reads TGCGCCAGCAGCTTGGTATCAACAGGGGGCCCCTACGAGCAGTACTTC. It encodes CASSLVSTGGPYEQYF.

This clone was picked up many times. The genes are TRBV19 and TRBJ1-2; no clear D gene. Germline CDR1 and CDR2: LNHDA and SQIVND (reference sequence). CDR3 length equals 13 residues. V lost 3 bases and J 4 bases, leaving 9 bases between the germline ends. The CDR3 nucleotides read TGTGCCAGTAGTATCGAATCCGGCTATGGCTACACCTTC. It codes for CASSIESGYGYTF.

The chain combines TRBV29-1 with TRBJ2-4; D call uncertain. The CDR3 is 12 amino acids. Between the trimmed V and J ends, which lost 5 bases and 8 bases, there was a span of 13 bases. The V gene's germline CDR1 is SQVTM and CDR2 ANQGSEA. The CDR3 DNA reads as TGCAGCGTTTCGCTGAGTAGTTACATTCAGTACTTC. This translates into CSVSLSSYIQYF. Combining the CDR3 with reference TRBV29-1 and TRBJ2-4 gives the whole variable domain SAVISQKPSRDICQRGTSLTIQCQVDSQVTMMFWYRQQPGQSLTLIATANQGSEATYESGFVIDKFPISRPNLTFSTLTVSNMSPEDSSIYLCSVSLSSYIQYFGAGTRLSVL.

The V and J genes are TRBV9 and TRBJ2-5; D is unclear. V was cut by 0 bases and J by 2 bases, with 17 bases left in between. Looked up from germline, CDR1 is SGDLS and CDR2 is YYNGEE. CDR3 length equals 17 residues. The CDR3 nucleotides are TGTGCCAGCAGCGTAGGAACTGCGCGAGAACCGCAAGAGACCCAGTACTTC. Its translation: CASSVGTAREPQETQYF.

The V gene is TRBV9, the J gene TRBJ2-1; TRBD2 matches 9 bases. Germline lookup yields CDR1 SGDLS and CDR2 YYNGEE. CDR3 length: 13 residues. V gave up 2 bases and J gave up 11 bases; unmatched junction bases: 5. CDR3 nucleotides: TGTGCCAGCAGCGTTCAGCGGGAGGACAAGCAGTTCTTC. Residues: CASSVQREDKQFF. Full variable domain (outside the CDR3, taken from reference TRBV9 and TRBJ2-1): DSGVTQTPKHLITATGQRVTLRCSPRSGDLSVYWYQQSLDQGLQFLIQYYNGEERAKGNILERFSAQQFPDLHSELNLSSLELGDSALYFCASSVQREDKQFFGPGTRLTVL.

The CDR3 DNA sequence: TGTGCCAGCAGCGCAACCTCAGGGGTATCGGCCGGGGAGCTGTTTTTT. Translated: CASSATSGVSAGELFF. The chain couples TRBV9 to TRBJ2-2; the D gene is possibly TRBD1 (6 bases). V gave up 3 bases and J gave up 6 bases, with 18 bases separating them. The V gene's germline CDR1 is SGDLS and CDR2 YYNGEE. This CDR3 is 16 amino acids long.

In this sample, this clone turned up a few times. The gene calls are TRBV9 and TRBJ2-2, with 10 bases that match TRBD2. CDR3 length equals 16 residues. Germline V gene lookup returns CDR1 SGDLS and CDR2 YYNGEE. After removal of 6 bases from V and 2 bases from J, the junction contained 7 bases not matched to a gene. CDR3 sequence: CASTPAGGPNTGELFF. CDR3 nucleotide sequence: TGTGCCAGCACGCCAGCGGGGGGGCCTAACACCGGGGAGCTGTTTTTT.

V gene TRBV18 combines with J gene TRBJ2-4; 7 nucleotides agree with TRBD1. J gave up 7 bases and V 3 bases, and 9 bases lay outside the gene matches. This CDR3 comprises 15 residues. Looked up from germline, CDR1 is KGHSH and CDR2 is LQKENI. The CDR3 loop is CASSPTDRAENIQYF. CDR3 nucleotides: TGTGCCAGCTCACCTACCGACAGGGCCGAGAACATTCAGTACTTC.

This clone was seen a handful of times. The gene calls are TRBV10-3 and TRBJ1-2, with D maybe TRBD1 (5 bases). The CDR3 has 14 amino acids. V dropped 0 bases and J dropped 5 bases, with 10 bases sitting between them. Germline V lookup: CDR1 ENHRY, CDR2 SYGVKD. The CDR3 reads CAISESIQGYGYTF. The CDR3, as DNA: TGTGCCATCAGTGAGTCGATCCAGGGATATGGCTACACCTTC.

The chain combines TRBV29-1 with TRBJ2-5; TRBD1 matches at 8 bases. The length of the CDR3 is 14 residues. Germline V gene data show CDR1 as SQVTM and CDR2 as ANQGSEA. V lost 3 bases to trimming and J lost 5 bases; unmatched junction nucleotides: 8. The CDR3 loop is CSVEDLRGPETQYF. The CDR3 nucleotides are TGCAGCGTTGAGGACCTCAGGGGGCCGGAGACCCAGTACTTC.

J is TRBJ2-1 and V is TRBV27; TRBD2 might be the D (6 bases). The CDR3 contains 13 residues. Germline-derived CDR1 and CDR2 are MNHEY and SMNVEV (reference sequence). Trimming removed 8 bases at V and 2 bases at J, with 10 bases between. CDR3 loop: CASSGSTYNEQFF. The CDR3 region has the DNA TGTGCCAGCTCCGGGAGCACCTACAATGAGCAGTTCTTC.

The CDR3 bases are TGTGCCAGCAGTTTATCAGGGGGCGCGGGTGAAAAACTGTTTTTT. It specifies CASSLSGGAGEKLFF. J is TRBJ1-4 and V is TRBV27, with 7 bases fitting TRBD1. There are 15 residues in the CDR3. The ends lost 0 bases at V and 7 bases at J; junction bases unmatched: 5. The germline V gene encodes CDR1 MNHEY and CDR2 SMNVEV (reference sequence).